This passage covers 8 T cell receptor beta chains from one sample sequenced in a study of CD8+CD57+ T cells in acquired aplastic anemia. Genomic DNA acted as the template from which TCR beta VDJ combination and CDR3 sequence profiling were carried out. TCRdb analysed the reads with MiXCR anew, one entry per CDR3 protein. The sample includes hundreds of thousands of distinct CDR3 sequences, 25% to 40% of them seen just once. Whoever was chosen for sequencing had shown CD8+CD57+ cell expansion by flow cytometry. The sample taken for sequencing was sorted CD4+, CD8+, or CD8+CD57+ T cells (not recorded which) from PBMCs. Receptor source: a human donor with aplastic anemia.

The V gene is TRBV6-5, the J gene TRBJ2-7; 8 bases map to TRBD1. V lost 0 bases and J lost 7; bases outside the gene matches: 8. This CDR3 contains 15 residues. Germline V gene data show CDR1 as MNHEY and CDR2 as SVGAGI. This CDR3 is CASSYSSDRADEQYF. DNA of the CDR3: TGTGCCAGCAGTTACTCATCGGACAGGGCGGATGAGCAGTACTTC.

V and J are TRBV2 and TRBJ1-6, with TRBD1 as a possible D gene (5 bases). The CDR3 length is 19 residues. V lost 6 bases, J lost 0 bases, and 21 bases lay in between. Germline V gene sequence: CDR1 SNHLY, CDR2 FYNNEI. The chain's CDR3 is CASRGSGAGGSSYNSPLHF. In nucleotides, the CDR3 is TGTGCCAGCAGGGGCTCCGGGGCAGGCGGAAGCTCCTATAATTCACCCCTCCACTTT.

The chain combines TRBV12-3 or TRBV12-4 with TRBJ2-1; D unresolved. The CDR3 sequence is 13 residues long. Trimming removed 5 bases at V and 6 bases at J, with 11 bases between. CDR3 DNA sequence: TGTGCCAGCAGTGAGACTCCGCGCAATGAGCAGTTCTTC. Protein: CASSETPRNEQFF.

This clonotype showed up many times. DNA of the CDR3: TGTGCCATAGGGCAAGACTATGGCTACACCTTC. Translated, it gives CAIGQDYGYTF. The chain has TRBV6-1 and TRBJ1-2; D not resolved. V shed 10 bases and J shed 3 bases, with 9 bases lying between them. CDR1 is MNHNS and CDR2 is SASEGT in the germline V gene. The CDR3 length is 11 residues.

This sequence joins TRBV24-1 and TRBJ2-7; 14 nucleotides agree with TRBD2. This CDR3 region has 17 residues. V dropped 3 bases and J dropped 2; count of bases not matched to a gene: 5. From germline, CDR1 is KGHDR and CDR2 SFDVKD. CDR3 bases: TGTGCCACCAGTGATCCGGGACTAGCGGGGGACACCTACGAGCAGTACTTC. This codes for CATSDPGLAGDTYEQYF.

The CDR3 sequence: CASSLEAGVFRNTGELFF. CDR3 in DNA: TGCGCCAGCAGCTTGGAAGCGGGGGTTTTCAGGAACACCGGGGAGCTGTTTTTT. This chain connects TRBV5-1 to TRBJ2-2; TRBD2 matches at 8 bases. V was pared by 0 bases and J by 1 base, with 8 bases of the junction left unmatched. Germline V lookup: CDR1 SGHRS, CDR2 YFSETQ. CDR3 length: 18 residues.

The sample holds a few counts of this clonotype. The chain employs TRBV30 and TRBJ1-2, with D unresolved. Germline CDR1 is GTSNPN and CDR2 is SVGIG (reference sequence). The CDR3 covers 12 residues. V was cut by 0 bases and J by 8 bases, with 10 bases left in between. The CDR3 loop reads CAWSVAGVGYTF. In DNA, the CDR3 is TGTGCCTGGAGTGTAGCTGGGGTCGGCTACACCTTC.

The CDR3 DNA follows: TGTGCCAGCAGTCCACCACTAGACAGGGGGGCACCCCTCCACTTT. This codes for CASSPPLDRGAPLHF. V and J are TRBV25-1 and TRBJ1-6; 9 bases are shared with TRBD1. Germline lookup yields CDR1 MGHDK and CDR2 SYGVNS. This CDR3 comprises 15 residues. Losses at the gene ends were 5 bases for V and 11 bases for J; bases not matched to a gene: 10.